The 18 T cell receptor beta chains below all came from one sample that was sequenced in a study of pediatric ulcerative colitis. Produced via immunoSEQ multiplex PCR; TCRdb's table is partial and in-frame only. The sample lists around 68,000 clones, 77% occurring once. Sequencing used blood. The origin of the receptors is a boy between 10 and 17 years old with moderate ulcerative colitis.

The V call is TRBV5-1, the J call TRBJ2-7, with 7 bases fitting TRBD1. J was trimmed by 2 bases and V by 4 bases; bases with no gene match: 9. Germline V gene lookup returns CDR1 SGHRS and CDR2 YFSETQ. The CDR3 sequence is 15 residues long. The CDR3 loop reads CASSPRDRTTYEQYF. For the CDR3, the DNA is TGCGCCAGCAGCCCCCGGGACAGAACTACCTACGAGCAGTACTTC.

V gene TRBV6-6 combines with J gene TRBJ1-1; D gene uncertain. CDR1 is MNHNY, CDR2 SVGAGI, per germline (reference sequence). The CDR3 runs 12 residues. The V end lost 7 bases, the J end lost 1 base, and 7 bases lay between the germline ends. The CDR3 DNA reads as TGTGCCAGCAACCCGGGGAACACTGAAGCTTTCTTT. Residues: CASNPGNTEAFF.

The gene calls are TRBV4-2 and TRBJ2-1; TRBD2 agrees at 12 bases. V shed 2 bases, J shed 0 bases, and the junction held 17 bases outside the gene matches. This CDR3 comprises 22 residues. Germline CDR1 LGHNA, CDR2 YNFKEQ. CDR3 protein: CASSQPDGMGGLAGSSYNEQFF. The CDR3 bases are TGTGCCAGCAGCCAACCGGACGGTATGGGAGGACTAGCGGGGAGCTCCTACAATGAGCAGTTCTTC.

V usage is TRBV4-1 and J usage is TRBJ2-7; 12 bases map to TRBD1. With V trimmed by 1 base and J by 5 bases, 3 bases remained unmatched. The CDR3 sequence is 15 residues long. CDR1 MGHRA and CDR2 YSYEKL come from the germline V gene. The CDR3 reads CASSQVGQGAHEQYF. The CDR3 nucleotides read TGCGCCAGCAGCCAAGTGGGACAGGGGGCCCACGAGCAGTACTTC.

The V call is TRBV10-1, the J call TRBJ2-7; 7 bases match TRBD1. From germline, CDR1 is WNHNN and CDR2 SYGVQD (reference sequence). V lost 1 base, J lost 4 bases, and 1 base stayed unmatched. The CDR3 spans 13 residues. The CDR3 spells CASSEYRGYEQYF. For the CDR3, the DNA is TGCGCCAGCAGTGAGTACAGGGGATACGAGCAGTACTTC.

The CDR3 DNA sequence: TGTGCCAGCAGCTTTGGTTGGACCTCCTACGAGCAGTACTTC. It specifies CASSFGWTSYEQYF. The chain employs TRBV5-5 and TRBJ2-7; D call uncertain. Germline V gene lookup returns CDR1 SGHKS and CDR2 YYEKEE (reference sequence). The CDR3 runs 14 residues. Trimming took off 2 bases at V and 0 bases at J, with 9 bases between the two ends.

V and J are TRBV5-1 and TRBJ2-7, with TRBD1 as a possible D gene (6 bases). Trimming left V 0 bases short and J 3 bases short, with 13 bases between. The germline V gene has CDR1 SGHRS and CDR2 YFSETQ. This CDR3 is built from 15 residues. The CDR3 nucleotides read TGCGCCAGCAGCTTGGAGGCAGGGGTCTACTACGAGCAGTACTTC. It is translated as CASSLEAGVYYEQYF.

The chain combines TRBV19 with TRBJ2-7, with a weak D call TRBD2 (6 bases). The CDR3 has 13 residues. Trimming removed 9 bases at V and 0 bases at J, with 12 bases between. Germline V lookup: CDR1 LNHDA, CDR2 SQIVND (reference sequence). The CDR3: CASQLGSSYEQYF. The CDR3 DNA sequence: TGTGCCAGCCAGCTCGGGAGCTCCTACGAGCAGTACTTC.

CDR3: CASRGPRTGDRSPLHF. The CDR3 coding sequence is TGTGCCAGCAGGGGACCACGGACAGGGGATAGGTCACCCCTCCACTTT. V is TRBV27 and J is TRBJ1-6; 9 nucleotides align to TRBD1. J gave up 10 bases and V 6 bases, and 13 bases lay outside the gene matches. The CDR3 is 16 amino acids. Germline V lookup: CDR1 MNHEY, CDR2 SMNVEV (reference sequence).

The V call is TRBV10-3, the J call TRBJ2-1; either TRBD1 or TRBD2 may fit D (5 bases each). Germline assignment: CDR1 ENHRY and CDR2 SYGVKD. Trimming shortened V by 2 bases and J by 0 bases, and 11 bases separated the two germline ends. This CDR3 has 16 amino acids. CDR3 protein: CAISEGGRSSYNEQFF. The CDR3 DNA follows: TGTGCCATCAGTGAGGGGGGTCGGAGCTCCTACAATGAGCAGTTCTTC.

J is TRBJ2-2 and V is TRBV13; D is unresolved. The CDR3 extends over 13 amino acids. V lost 2 bases, J lost 6 bases, and 7 bases lay in between. Germline CDR1 and CDR2: PRHDT and FYEKMQ (reference sequence). The CDR3 spells CASSLKFPGELFF. In DNA, the CDR3 is TGTGCCAGCAGCTTAAAGTTCCCCGGGGAGCTGTTTTTT. The full variable domain, rest sourced from reference TRBV13 and TRBJ2-2, is AAGVIQSPRHLIKEKRETATLKCYPIPRHDTVYWYQQGPGQDPQFLISFYEKMQSDKGSIPDRFSAQQFSDYHSELNMSSLELGDSALYFCASSLKFPGELFFGEGSRLTVL.

This clone was seen a few times. The rearrangement uses TRBV6-5 and TRBJ2-7, with D possibly TRBD2 on 5 matching bases. Trimming removed 5 bases at V and 2 bases at J, with 16 bases between. This CDR3 comprises 15 residues. CDR1 is MNHEY and CDR2 is SVGAGI in the germline V gene. CDR3 DNA: TGTGCCAGCAGTCCACGAACGGACTTGCCCTACGAGCAGTACTTC. Translated: CASSPRTDLPYEQYF.

V gene TRBV18 combines with J gene TRBJ1-3; tentatively, D is TRBD1 (5 bases). Deletions cut 1 base from V and 2 bases from J, with 18 bases between. Per the germline V gene, CDR1 is KGHSH and CDR2 is LQKENI. CDR3 length: 18 residues. Here the CDR3 DNA reads TGTGCCAGCTCACCACTTGGCACCAGGGCAGACACTGGAAACACCATATATTTT. It translates to CASSPLGTRADTGNTIYF.

This clone was counted only a few times. V gene TRBV25-1 combines with J gene TRBJ1-3; D remains unclear. This CDR3 is built from 11 residues. The germline CDR1 and CDR2 sequences are MGHDK and SYGVNS. V lost 3 bases to trimming and J lost 11 bases, with 8 bases between them. The CDR3 loop is CASSDPRSIYF. CDR3 sequence (DNA): TGTGCCAGCAGTGACCCACGATCCATATATTTT. The entire variable domain, with the rest obtained from reference TRBV25-1 and TRBJ1-3, is as follows: EADIYQTPRYLVIGTGKKITLECSQTMGHDKMYWYQQDPGMELHLIHYSYGVNSTEKGDLSSESTVSRIRTEHFPLTLESARPSHTSQYLCASSDPRSIYFGEGSWLTVV.

The rearrangement links TRBV25-1 to TRBJ1-4; D perhaps matches TRBD1 (6 bases). Per germline, CDR1 MGHDK and CDR2 SYGVNS. This CDR3 has 13 residues. The V end was cut by 8 bases, the J end by 3 bases, with 10 bases between. This chain's CDR3 is CASQGPPNEKLFF. CDR3 coding DNA: TGTGCCAGCCAGGGGCCCCCTAATGAAAAACTGTTTTTT.

The chain recombines TRBV25-1 with TRBJ2-6; 7 bases align to TRBD1. The V and J ends lost 11 bases and 2 bases, in that order; junction bases with no gene match: 12. Germline CDR1 and CDR2: MGHDK and SYGVNS. This CDR3 is 16 amino acids long. The CDR3 loop reads CAVPYEGGAGANVLTF. CDR3 DNA sequence: TGTGCCGTACCTTACGAAGGGGGCGCTGGGGCCAACGTCCTGACTTTC.

This chain links TRBV7-3 with TRBJ1-2; D gene ambiguous. This CDR3 is built from 13 residues. V lost 1 base to trimming and J lost 4 bases, with 7 bases between them. CDR1 and CDR2 from the germline V gene are SGHTA and FQGTGA. The CDR3 coding sequence is TGTGCCAGCAGCTTAAATCTAGGCTATGGCTACACCTTC. It codes for CASSLNLGYGYTF.

The chain carries TRBV7-8 and TRBJ1-2; 7 nucleotides align to TRBD1. This CDR3 has 17 residues. Germline trimming cut 5 bases from V and 7 bases from J; bases unmatched to any gene: 19. Germline V gene lookup returns CDR1 SGHVS and CDR2 FQNEAQ. CDR3 nucleotide sequence: TGTGCCAGCAGCCAAAGGATCCGCGACAGGGTTCTCCCTGGCTACACCTTC. Protein: CASSQRIRDRVLPGYTF. The full variable domain, with the rest looked up from reference TRBV7-8 and TRBJ1-2, is GAGVSQSPRYKVAKRGQDVALRCDPISGHVSLFWYQQALGQGPEFLTYFQNEAQLDKSGLPSDRFFAERPEGSVSTLKIQRTQQEDSAVYLCASSQRIRDRVLPGYTFGSGTRLTVV.